The sequence of this TCR beta chain was determined in a study of T cells in localized non-small cell lung cancer (dated by TCRdb to the early 2020s). Notes on the research overall: Comparing tumors with uninvolved tumor-adjacent lungs, the study looked at the T cell repertoires of hundreds of patients with early-stage NSCLC. NSCLC patients had a mean age of approximately 66 years, and 120 to 150 were male and 107 female. All 240 or so NSCLC patients in the cohort were treatment-naive and had localized lung tumors that were resected.

At diagnosis, peripheral blood, uninvolved tumor-adjacent lung and tumor were collected and stored as a combination of fresh-frozen and FFPE material. For TCR repertoire profiling, blood samples were analyzed as peripheral blood mononuclear cells. Findings and caveats that apply to the study as a whole: Uninvolved tumor-adjacent lung showed the highest T cell clonality, higher than tumor, which suggests more focused antigenic responses in the uninvolved tumor-adjacent lung. Because multi-region tumor sequencing was not performed, intratumor heterogeneity could not be ruled out. Higher blood T cell density associated with longer overall survival, while higher adjacent-lung clonality associated with shorter survival. A median of approximately 53 of the top 100 tumor clones turned up in the paired uninvolved adjacent lung, and 25 to 30 of those clones also ranked among the top 100 of that same adjacent lung. Because the study design was exploratory, TCR variables were selected using unadjusted p-values without false-discovery rate correction.

Including cysteine and phenylalanine, the CDR3 has 15 amino acids. Of all the DNA, just the CDR3 is kept, 45 bases in frame from base 1. Trimming accounts for 7 bases at V and 4 bases at J, while the number of junction bases matched to no gene is 8. CDR1 and CDR2 are read off the germline V gene (reference sequence) as LNHDA and SQIVND. This clone was recorded only once. Its binding antigen is unknown. Nothing much larger sits one base from this clone, and base qualities are not available. The immunoSEQ Assay was used to sequence TCR beta CDR3 regions from DNA. Under the source paper's analysis protocol: T cell density was computed as TCR beta template counts normalized to usable DNA estimated by amplifying housekeeping genes. Using the preseqR package, richness was estimated by extrapolating to 120,000 templates for tissue samples and 400,000 templates for PBMC samples. Clonality was defined by subtracting Pielou's evenness from one. To identify tissue-enriched TCRs, differential abundance testing was run on productive amino-acid clonotypes with a minimum total count of 5 and an alpha of 0.1. The Jaccard Index and the Morisita Overlap Index were used to measure repertoire overlap between compartments. GLIPH grouped TCR beta CDR3s together with public tetramer-defined viral CDR3s, and a viral motif had to include at least three viral sequences and also show V-gene enrichment. As stored in TCRdb, this immuneACCESS dataset retains in-frame rearrangements with V and J assigned. A fraction of the clones does not appear; measured against another copy, unresolved V genes explain less than half of the discrepancy, and the remainder lacks a known reason. V, J and clone size were drawn from that table, and D and trimming were deduced from the DNA. In all, the sample holds over 15,000 clones, and around nine tenths of those were seen once. The top ten clones comprise under 4% of the sample.

This clonotype originated in an older male donor with stage II squamous cell lung carcinoma. The chain couples TRBV19 to TRBJ1-1, with 11 bases in between that match TRBD1. The sample consisted of peripheral blood, taken before any cancer treatment. The nucleotides read TGTGCCAGTACCCGGACAGGGGGCGCCGGCACTGAAGCTTTCTTT. Translated, this is CASTRTGGAGTEAFF.